This T cell receptor (beta chain) was sequenced in a study of shared clonotypes between healthy human individuals. Study background: Each donor contributed plates that comprised three CD4 naive, three CD4 memory, two CD8 naive and one CD8 memory.

As defined, naive CD8 cells were CD45RO-negative and positively selected for CCR7, with terminally differentiated effector memory CD45RA+ cells excluded. The CDR3 totals 16 residues. V lost 4 bases and J lost 2, with 15 bases in between. Germline V gene sequence: CDR1 PRHDT, CDR2 FYEKMQ (reference sequence). Method: immunoSEQ multiplex PCR; TCRdb's copy keeps in-frame clones and lacks some. The data show about 820,000 clones, with about 91% seen just once and around 24% held by the top ten. The chain has TRBV13 and TRBJ2-4; either TRBD1 or TRBD2 may supply D (5 bases each). The source is a man aged 25-45 years in good health. Material for sequencing was naive CD8+ T cells sorted from blood. Here the CDR3 reads CASSSRDGPSKNIQYF. CDR3 DNA sequence: TGTGCCAGCAGCTCCCGGGACGGCCCGTCCAAAAACATTCAGTACTTC. The complete variable domain, with remaining parts taken from reference TRBV13 and TRBJ2-4, reads AAGVIQSPRHLIKEKRETATLKCYPIPRHDTVYWYQQGPGQDPQFLISFYEKMQSDKGSIPDRFSAQQFSDYHSELNMSSLELGDSALYFCASSSRDGPSKNIQYFGAGTRLSVL.